This TCR beta chain stems from a study of beta chain features in type 1 diabetes. Broader study findings: All four CD4+ subsets of Type 1 diabetes patients contained TCRB CDR3s that were moderately but significantly shorter. Patients with type 1 diabetes carried fewer insertions and had more deletions at their VDJ junctions. Whether TCRB rearrangement is influenced by HLA type went unresolved here.

This clone was detected a few times. Its antigen is as yet unknown. Deletions cut 2 bases from V and 10 bases from J, with 7 bases between. The germline CDR1 and CDR2 sequences are MNHEY and SVGAGI. This CDR3 is 11 amino acids long. Every isolated RNA sample was fully reverse transcribed, so sequencing captured expressed TCRB transcripts. Profiled with immunoSEQ multiplex PCR; TCRdb holds only in-frame clones, not every one. The sample shows 250,000 to 350,000 clones, roughly 13% of them seen only once. One heparinised blood draw averaging around 0.12 L was given by each donor. Sorting based on CD45RO/CCR7/CD25/CD127/CD95/CD27 separated CD4+ naive, central memory, regulatory and stem cell-like memory cells.

This TCR was recovered from a man younger than 40 with type 1 diabetes. Material: naive CD4+ T cells from blood. The chain is built from TRBV6-5 and TRBJ2-3; TRBD2 might be the D (5 bases). Written as DNA, the CDR3 is TGTGCCAGCAGTTACACGGGGTCGCAGTATTTT. Amino acid sequence: CASSYTGSQYF.